This T cell receptor (beta chain) came from a study of T cell changes during pregnancy in multiple sclerosis. This CDR3 region has 16 residues. Germline assignment: CDR1 SEHNR and CDR2 FQNEAQ (reference sequence). V dropped 4 bases and J dropped 4; count of bases not matched to a gene: 5. TCRdb's table, derived via immunoSEQ multiplex PCR, lists solely in-frame clones and lacks some. The table has about 100,000 clones, 90% to 95% seen once. The sample was peripheral blood, taken in the second trimester of pregnancy. This clonotype originated in a female donor with multiple sclerosis, enrolled in a pregnancy study. The chain carries TRBV7-9 and TRBJ2-3; 13 bases are a match to TRBD2. The CDR3 protein is CASSSLGLAGADTQYF. Written as DNA, the CDR3 is TGTGCCAGCAGCTCCCTCGGACTAGCGGGAGCAGATACGCAGTATTTT.